This T cell receptor beta chain was identified during a study of blood T cell repertoires in COVID-19. Germline V gene data show CDR1 as SEHNR and CDR2 as FQNEAQ (reference sequence). Losses at the gene ends were 7 bases for V and 3 bases for J; bases not matched to a gene: 12. This CDR3 is 16 amino acids long. Libraries were prepared by immunoSEQ multiplex PCR; TCRdb keeps only in-frame clonotypes and omits some of them. The repertoire holds 150,000 to 200,000 clones, with 88% as singletons. The TCR sequence derives from a young woman who had recovered from COVID-19. The chain joins TRBV7-9 to TRBJ2-3; TRBD2 matches 8 bases. Sequenced input: PBMCs or T cells enriched from blood (not recorded which). CDR3 nucleotides: TGTGCCAGCAACTCCAACCTCGGGGGGGAGACAGATACGCAGTATTTT. It encodes CASNSNLGGETDTQYF.